The source of this T cell receptor beta chain is a study of blood T cell repertoires in COVID-19. CDR1 and CDR2 from the germline V gene are SEHNR and FQNEAQ (reference sequence). The CDR3 is 15 residues long. After removal of 2 bases from V and 5 bases from J, the junction contained 4 bases not matched to a gene. Individuals aged 18 to 89 years were recruited from 24 US areas. The recovered donors of Cohort 3 showed two negative PCRs, clearance, or symptom resolution. Authors' processing steps: By means of reference gene primer amplification, nucleated cell counts were estimated. Sequenced by immunoSEQ multiplex PCR; TCRdb stores in-frame clones only, minus some. V, J and clone size derive from that table, while D and trimming were established from the DNA sequence. The sample gives fewer than 300,000 clones, 85% of which show up once; about 2.7% is in the top ten.

This TCR was sampled from a woman aged 45-65 years who had recovered from COVID-19. The sequencing input was PBMCs or T cells enriched from blood (not recorded which). The chain recombines TRBV7-9 with TRBJ1-5, with TRBD1 identical over 9 bases. The CDR3 here is CASSLTGGRDQPQHF. The CDR3 DNA follows: TGTGCCAGCAGCTTAACAGGGGGCAGGGATCAGCCCCAGCATTTT.